Below are 26 T cell receptor beta chains sequenced from a single sample in a study of T cell responses to AZD1222 COVID-19 vaccine (dated by TCRdb to about 2021). The time point label, read with the paper, signifies: about 28 days (+/-7) after the second vaccine dose. Library generation was performed with the immunoSEQ multiplex PCR assay. Entries here come from immuneACCESS through TCRdb and include only in-frame sequences with V and J called. Some clones fail to appear in such tables; in the studies checked, an unresolved V gene covers under half of the shortfall, and the cause of the remainder is unknown. The sample records fewer than 140,000 clones, 90% of which are singletons. The ten biggest clones cover roughly 8% of the sample. Material: peripheral blood, obtained 28 days after the second AZD1222 dose. Source of these receptors: an adult who received the AZD1222 COVID-19 vaccine.

The rearrangement uses TRBV19 and TRBJ2-5, with D maybe TRBD2 (6 bases). The CDR3 totals 15 residues. The V and J ends lost 7 bases and 0 bases respectively, with 15 bases between them. Germline V gene lookup returns CDR1 LNHDA and CDR2 SQIVND (reference sequence). CDR3: CASTSSGLYQETQYF. The CDR3 DNA follows: TGTGCCAGTACCAGCAGCGGGTTGTACCAAGAGACCCAGTACTTC.

J is TRBJ1-6 and V is TRBV27; TRBD1 matches at 7 bases. The germline V gene has CDR1 MNHEY and CDR2 SMNVEV (reference sequence). This CDR3 comprises 17 residues. V trimming: 2 bases; J trimming: 8 bases; junction bases outside the gene matches: 12. In DNA form, the CDR3 reads TGTGCCAGCAGTTTAAGCCCCGACAGGGCGGTTGATTCACCCCTCCACTTT. Translated, it gives CASSLSPDRAVDSPLHF.

The chain recombines TRBV12-5 with TRBJ1-5; 8 nucleotides line up with TRBD1. CDR1 is LGHNT and CDR2 is FRNRAP in the germline V gene. After removal of 2 bases from V and 8 bases from J, the junction contained 11 bases not matched to a gene. This CDR3 has 16 amino acids. The CDR3 sequence is CASGLQGAGRDKPQHF. The CDR3 DNA reads TGTGCTAGTGGTTTGCAGGGGGCGGGTAGGGACAAGCCCCAGCATTTT.

The rearrangement links TRBV5-6 to TRBJ2-4, with TRBD1 matching 7 bases. Losses at the gene ends were 5 bases for V and 8 bases for J; bases not matched to a gene: 13. In germline, CDR1 is SGHDT, CDR2 YYEEEE. The CDR3 spans 15 residues. DNA of the CDR3: TGTGCCAGCAGAACAATCGACAGGGCCGAGGACATTCAGTACTTC. Translation: CASRTIDRAEDIQYF.

The rearrangement uses TRBV27 and TRBJ1-5, with 12 bases fitting TRBD1. The CDR3 is 17 amino acids. The germline V gene has CDR1 MNHEY and CDR2 SMNVEV (reference sequence). The V segment lost 5 bases and the J segment 1 base; nucleotides outside the gene matches: 6. Here the CDR3 DNA reads TGTGCCAGCAGTCGGGGACAGGGGGCCGGGAGCAATCAGCCCCAGCATTTT. Protein: CASSRGQGAGSNQPQHF.

V usage is TRBV9 and J usage is TRBJ2-5, with D possibly TRBD2 on 7 matching bases. V lost 6 bases and J lost 5, with 17 bases in between. Per the germline V gene, CDR1 is SGDLS and CDR2 is YYNGEE. The CDR3 loop spans 14 amino acids. For the CDR3, the DNA is TGTGCCAGCAACAGTCCCGGGGGGCGGGAGACCCAGTACTTC. This codes for CASNSPGGRETQYF.

V is TRBV6-2 or TRBV6-3 and J is TRBJ2-1, with a possible D match to TRBD2 (6 bases). V was clipped by 0 bases and J by 13 bases, with 16 bases between them. The CDR3 has 14 amino acids. Germline assignment: CDR1 MNHEY and CDR2 SVGEGT. Here the CDR3 reads CASSYSSYRERQFF. The CDR3 DNA sequence: TGTGCCAGCAGTTACTCGAGCTACCGGGAGCGACAGTTCTTC.

The V gene is TRBV7-2, the J gene TRBJ2-1; D may be TRBD1 or TRBD2 (5 bases each). The germline V gene encodes CDR1 SGHTA and CDR2 FQGNSA. The CDR3 sequence is 15 residues long. Between the trimmed V and J ends, which lost 6 bases and 5 bases, there was a span of 17 bases. CDR3 DNA sequence: TGTGCCAGCAGGGCCCCCGGGACGGGGAACAATGAGCAGTTCTTC. It is translated as CASRAPGTGNNEQFF.

The rearrangement uses TRBV28 and TRBJ1-2; D gene uncertain. The CDR3 loop spans 14 amino acids. Trimming removed 7 bases from V and 4 bases from J, with 16 bases in between. CDR1 is MDHEN and CDR2 is SYDVKM in the germline V gene. CDR3 region: CASTYGALVYGYTF. The CDR3 region has the DNA TGTGCCAGCACCTATGGTGCCCTTGTCTATGGCTACACCTTC.

This clone was detected only once. V usage is TRBV30 and J usage is TRBJ2-5; 11 bases agree with TRBD2. The CDR3 is 14 residues long. Germline loops: CDR1 GTSNPN, CDR2 SVGIG (reference sequence). Trimming at V came to 0 bases and at J to 4 bases, leaving 1 base not matched to a gene. The DNA of the CDR3 is TGTGCCTGGAGTGTTGGACTAGCGGGAGAGACCCAGTACTTC. This gives the protein CAWSVGLAGETQYF.

This rearrangement joins TRBV19 to TRBJ1-1; 7 bases line up with TRBD1. This CDR3 region has 15 residues. Germline V gives CDR1 LNHDA, CDR2 SQIVND (reference sequence). J lost 0 bases, V lost 4 bases, and 5 bases had no gene match. The chain's CDR3 is CASSSRGGMNTEAFF. DNA of the CDR3: TGTGCCAGTAGTAGCAGGGGGGGAATGAACACTGAAGCTTTCTTT.

The chain couples TRBV4-1 to TRBJ2-1, with D maybe TRBD1 (6 bases). V shed 0 bases and J shed 9 bases, with 12 bases lying between them. CDR1 and CDR2 (germline): MGHRA, YSYEKL. The CDR3 has 14 amino acids. The CDR3 reads CASSQDGGHREQFF. The CDR3 nucleotides read TGCGCCAGCAGCCAAGATGGGGGACACCGTGAGCAGTTCTTC.

The genes are TRBV6-5 and TRBJ1-2; weak D call: TRBD1 (5 bases). Germline loops: CDR1 MNHEY, CDR2 SVGAGI. V was cut by 6 bases and J by 1 base, with 9 bases left in between. The CDR3 consists of 13 residues. This CDR3 is CASRSGGNYGYTF. CDR3 sequence (DNA): TGTGCCAGCAGATCTGGGGGTAACTATGGCTACACCTTC.

The chain joins TRBV2 to TRBJ1-5; D unresolved. The CDR3 is made up of 14 amino acids. V gave up 6 bases and J gave up 2 bases, with 11 bases separating them. Germline assignment: CDR1 SNHLY and CDR2 FYNNEI. CDR3 nucleotide sequence: TGTGCCAGCAGCGAGAGGATGGGCAATCAGCCCCAGCATTTT. Encoded protein: CASSERMGNQPQHF.

This chain links TRBV9 with TRBJ2-1, with no clear D. V gave up 3 bases and J gave up 0 bases, with 10 bases separating them. This CDR3 spans 15 amino acids. CDR1 is SGDLS and CDR2 is YYNGEE in the germline V gene. The CDR3 sequence is CASSGSSGSYNEQFF. CDR3 DNA sequence: TGTGCCAGCAGCGGTTCTTCGGGCTCCTACAATGAGCAGTTCTTC. Full variable domain (rest looked up from reference TRBV9 and TRBJ2-1): DSGVTQTPKHLITATGQRVTLRCSPRSGDLSVYWYQQSLDQGLQFLIQYYNGEERAKGNILERFSAQQFPDLHSELNLSSLELGDSALYFCASSGSSGSYNEQFFGPGTRLTVL.

The chain employs TRBV3-1 (or the pseudogene TRBV3-2) and TRBJ1-6, with D possibly matching TRBD1 (6 bases). Germline CDR1 is LGHDT and CDR2 is YNNKEL (reference sequence). This CDR3 comprises 20 residues. V shed 4 bases and J shed 0 bases, with 22 bases lying between them. This chain's CDR3 is CASSLEGGRILSSYNSPLHF. The CDR3 DNA follows: TGTGCCAGCAGCCTGGAGGGGGGGAGAATACTCAGCTCCTATAATTCACCCCTCCACTTT.

J is TRBJ1-1 and V is TRBV2; D unclear. The germline CDR1 and CDR2 sequences are SNHLY and FYNNEI. The CDR3 covers 14 residues. V was pared by 1 base and J by 1 base, with 7 bases between. The CDR3 here is CASSEVSRNTEAFF. For the CDR3, the DNA is TGTGCCAGCAGTGAAGTTTCCCGGAACACTGAAGCTTTCTTT.

V usage is TRBV7-2 and J usage is TRBJ2-3; D possibly matches TRBD1 or TRBD2 (6 bases each). The CDR3 runs 14 residues. CDR1 is SGHTA, CDR2 FQGNSA, per germline. With 1 base removed from V and 7 bases from J, the gap between germline ends came to 12 bases. CDR3 nucleotide sequence: TGTGCCAGCAGCTTAGGGGGGGCGCTCCATACGCAGTATTTT. Translating it yields CASSLGGALHTQYF.

By proportion, this clone is medium-sized. The chain links TRBV6-4 to TRBJ2-3; 11 positions agree with TRBD2. Germline V gives CDR1 MRHNA, CDR2 SNTAGT. Losses at the gene ends were 4 bases for V and 4 bases for J; bases not matched to a gene: 1. CDR3 length: 14 amino acids. As DNA, the CDR3 is TGTGCCAGCAGTGTTAGCGGGGGGGCAGATACGCAGTATTTT. This gives the protein CASSVSGGADTQYF.

This chain uses TRBV7-2 with TRBJ2-7; the match to TRBD2 covers 8 bases. Germline values: CDR1 SGHTA, CDR2 FQGNSA. The CDR3 loop spans 15 amino acids. V lost 5 bases to trimming and J lost 4 bases; unmatched junction nucleotides: 10. The CDR3 DNA is TGTGCCAGCAGCACCCACCTAGCGGGCCAATACGAGCAGTACTTC. Translated: CASSTHLAGQYEQYF. Full variable domain (remainder filled in from reference TRBV7-2 and TRBJ2-7): GAGVSQSPSNKVTEKGKDVELRCDPISGHTALYWYRQSLGQGLEFLIYFQGNSAPDKSGLPSDRFSAERTGGSVSTLTIQRTQQEDSAVYLCASSTHLAGQYEQYFGPGTRLTVT.

The chain carries TRBV5-1 and TRBJ2-7; maybe TRBD2 (5 bases). The ends were cut back, 2 bases at V and 2 bases at J, with 11 bases in the middle. Germline CDR1 and CDR2: SGHRS and YFSETQ. The CDR3 consists of 14 residues. The CDR3 region is CASSFGLAPYEQYF. DNA of the CDR3: TGCGCCAGCAGCTTTGGGCTAGCCCCCTACGAGCAGTACTTC.

The chain combines TRBV19 with TRBJ2-1; 7 bases match TRBD2. The ends lost 8 bases at V and 0 bases at J; junction bases unmatched: 4. The CDR3 consists of 14 residues. In germline, CDR1 is LNHDA, CDR2 SQIVND (reference sequence). The DNA of the CDR3 is TGTGCCAGTCGCGGGACTAACTCCTACAATGAGCAGTTCTTC. Translation: CASRGTNSYNEQFF. Filled out from reference TRBV19 and TRBJ2-1, the complete variable domain reads DGGITQSPKYLFRKEGQNVTLSCEQNLNHDAMYWYRQDPGQGLRLIYYSQIVNDFQKGDIAEGYSVSREKKESFPLTVTSAQKNPTAFYLCASRGTNSYNEQFFGPGTRLTVL.

The chain combines TRBV29-1 with TRBJ1-1; maybe TRBD1 (5 bases). This CDR3 region has 13 residues. V gave up 3 bases and J gave up 3 bases, with 11 bases separating them. From germline, CDR1 is SQVTM and CDR2 ANQGSEA. CDR3 loop: CSVEGQGDTEAFF. The DNA of the CDR3 is TGCAGCGTTGAGGGCCAGGGAGACACTGAAGCTTTCTTT.

This clone was detected once. The V and J genes are TRBV18 and TRBJ1-2; no reliable D call. Per the germline V gene, CDR1 is KGHSH and CDR2 is LQKENI. The CDR3 is 12 amino acids. The V end lost 3 bases, the J end lost 5 bases, and 7 bases lay between the germline ends. CDR3 coding DNA: TGTGCCAGCTCACCCGATGAGTATGGCTACACCTTC. Translation gives CASSPDEYGYTF.

This chain uses TRBV19 with TRBJ2-7, with a weak D call TRBD2 (6 bases). Germline CDR1 LNHDA, CDR2 SQIVND (reference sequence). This CDR3 has 14 amino acids. The V end lost 1 base, the J end lost 3 bases, and 10 bases lay between the germline ends. CDR3 coding DNA: TGTGCCAGTAGTATAGTTGCCGGGAGCTACGAGCAGTACTTC. This sequence encodes CASSIVAGSYEQYF.

This clone was seen just once. The chain uses TRBV6-5 and TRBJ1-4, with D perhaps matching TRBD1 (6 bases). The CDR3 length is 13 residues. The germline V gene has CDR1 MNHEY and CDR2 SVGAGI. Trimming pared 5 bases from V and 7 bases from J, leaving 11 bases between. In nucleotides, the CDR3 is TGTGCCAGCAGTAGGGGGGGAGGTGAAAAACTGTTTTTT. Protein sequence: CASSRGGGEKLFF.